These 20 T cell receptor beta chains originate from one sample sequenced in a study of cytomegalovirus exposure and HLA in healthy donors. The primer mix had 60 Vbeta and 13 Jbeta primers. Clones were sequenced by immunoSEQ multiplex PCR, and TCRdb holds only the in-frame ones, with some missing. The sample shows more than 50,000 clones, roughly 80% of them seen only once. The material sequenced was PBMCs. The receptors shown here come from a woman aged 40-49 years in good health and CMV-seropositive.

The chain couples TRBV6-5 to TRBJ1-2; no clear D. This CDR3 has 14 amino acids. Germline CDR1 reads MNHEY; CDR2 reads SVGAGI. With 0 bases removed from V and 2 bases from J, the gap between germline ends came to 7 bases. The CDR3 sequence is CASSYSQVNYGYTF. The CDR3 DNA follows: TGTGCCAGCAGTTACTCTCAGGTCAACTATGGCTACACCTTC.

This clone has only a few counts. The rearrangement links TRBV5-1 to TRBJ2-2; D uncertain. V was shortened by 1 base and J by 1 base, with 2 bases between the two germline ends. This CDR3 region has 13 residues. In germline, CDR1 is SGHRS, CDR2 YFSETQ. The CDR3 is CASSLQNTGELFF. CDR3 DNA sequence: TGCGCCAGCAGCTTGCAGAACACCGGGGAGCTGTTTTTT.

The V gene is TRBV7-9, the J gene TRBJ2-1; 8 bases fit TRBD1. Germline values: CDR1 SEHNR, CDR2 FQNEAQ (reference sequence). V was clipped by 5 bases and J by 8 bases; unmatched bases: 11. This CDR3 is built from 15 residues. DNA of the CDR3: TGTGCCAGCAGCCCAAGGACAGGGAGATACGATGAGCAGTTCTTC. Protein sequence: CASSPRTGRYDEQFF.

This chain joins TRBV10-2 and TRBJ1-2; D is unresolved. V lost 3 bases, J lost 6 bases, and 8 bases lay in between. The length of the CDR3 is 12 residues. The germline CDR1 and CDR2 sequences are WSHSY and SAAADI. Written as DNA, the CDR3 is TGCGCCAGCAGTGACGGGGTTGATGGCTACACCTTC. It yields the protein CASSDGVDGYTF.

The chain is built from TRBV7-8 and TRBJ1-2, with TRBD1 matching over 7 bases. The CDR3 extends over 13 amino acids. The V gene's germline CDR1 is SGHVS and CDR2 FQNEAQ. Unmatched junction bases numbered 14, after V lost 5 bases and J lost 14 bases. The CDR3 loop is CASSPGTAMARTF. DNA for the CDR3: TGTGCCAGCAGCCCGGGGACAGCGATGGCTAGGACCTTC. Variable domain in full (rest from reference TRBV7-8 and TRBJ1-2): GAGVSQSPRYKVAKRGQDVALRCDPISGHVSLFWYQQALGQGPEFLTYFQNEAQLDKSGLPSDRFFAERPEGSVSTLKIQRTQQEDSAVYLCASSPGTAMARTFGSGTRLTVV.

Here the CDR3 DNA reads TGTGCCAGCAGCCTGTCTGGTTCCGGACAGGTAGTTATTCAGCCCCAGCATTTT. Translating it yields CASSLSGSGQVVIQPQHF. The V gene is TRBV7-8, the J gene TRBJ1-5; 7 bases map to TRBD1. V shed 5 bases, J shed 6 bases, and the junction held 19 bases outside the gene matches. Germline loops: CDR1 SGHVS, CDR2 FQNEAQ. The CDR3 extends over 18 amino acids.

J is TRBJ1-1 and V is TRBV10-3; 9 nucleotides agree with TRBD1. Trimming removed 9 bases from V and 5 bases from J; junction bases left unmatched: 10. The length of the CDR3 is 14 residues. Germline V gene data show CDR1 as ENHRY and CDR2 as SYGVKD. Here the CDR3 reads CAISPTGGRTEAFF. DNA of the CDR3: TGTGCCATAAGCCCCACAGGGGGCCGGACTGAAGCTTTCTTT.

This clone showed up just once. The CDR3 sequence: CASSGWGDTGELFF. As DNA, the CDR3 is TGTGCCAGCAGTGGTTGGGGGGACACCGGGGAGCTGTTTTTT. This chain uses TRBV6-1 with TRBJ2-2, with D possibly being TRBD2 (6 bases). Germline V CDR1 and CDR2: MNHNS, SASEGT. CDR3 length: 14 amino acids. Between the trimmed V and J ends, which lost 4 bases and 3 bases, there was a span of 9 bases.

This clone has more than one count but fewer than ten. The V call is TRBV5-1, the J call TRBJ1-1; unclear D gene. The germline gives CDR1 SGHRS, CDR2 YFSETQ. V gave up 1 base and J gave up 3 bases, with 7 bases separating them. The CDR3 consists of 13 residues. CDR3 residues: CASSLKTDTEAFF. In DNA, the CDR3 is TGCGCCAGCAGCTTGAAGACTGACACTGAAGCTTTCTTT.

The DNA of the CDR3 is TGTGCCTGGGGGGGGAGCTCCTACGAGCAGTACTTC. Protein product: CAWGGSSYEQYF. J is TRBJ2-7 and V is TRBV30; tentatively, D is TRBD2 (6 bases). The CDR3 runs 12 residues. Germline CDR1 is GTSNPN and CDR2 is SVGIG (reference sequence). V shed 5 bases and J shed 0 bases, with 8 bases lying between them. The complete variable domain, with remaining parts taken from reference TRBV30 and TRBJ2-7, reads SQTIHQWPATLVQPVGSPLSLECTVEGTSNPNLYWYRQAAGRGLQLLFYSVGIGQISSEVPQNLSASRPQDRQFILSSKKLLLSDSGFYLCAWGGSSYEQYFGPGTRLTVT.

The chain couples TRBV7-8 to TRBJ1-2, with 7 bases that match TRBD1. J lost 7 bases, V lost 3 bases, and 8 bases had no gene match. Germline V CDR1 and CDR2: SGHVS, FQNEAQ. This CDR3 spans 14 amino acids. CDR3 loop: CASSLNRQGGGYTF. The CDR3 DNA reads as TGTGCCAGCAGCTTGAATCGACAGGGAGGTGGCTACACCTTC.

This chain uses TRBV4-3 with TRBJ2-3; 9 bases are shared with TRBD1. The trim removed 1 base at V and 3 bases at J, leaving 11 bases unmatched. Germline V gene sequence: CDR1 LGHNA, CDR2 YSLEER. This CDR3 is built from 18 residues. The CDR3 is CASSQGPLGTGFTDTQYF. In nucleotides, the CDR3 is TGCGCCAGCAGCCAAGGACCCCTCGGGACAGGGTTTACAGATACGCAGTATTTT.

The rearrangement joins TRBV4-3 to TRBJ2-7; tentative D call: TRBD1 (5 bases). This CDR3 spans 15 amino acids. V shed 0 bases and J shed 5 bases, with 14 bases lying between them. Germline CDR1 is LGHNA and CDR2 is YSLEER. CDR3 sequence reads: CASSQDSGQGNEQYF. Written as DNA, the CDR3 is TGCGCCAGCAGCCAAGATTCCGGCCAGGGCAACGAGCAGTACTTC.

The V and J genes are TRBV6-5 and TRBJ1-1, with D possibly matching TRBD1 (6 bases). Looked up from germline, CDR1 is MNHEY and CDR2 is SVGAGI. V lost 0 bases, J lost 5 bases, and 13 bases lay in between. This CDR3 is built from 15 residues. This CDR3 is CASSYSMGQGTEAFF. Written as DNA, the CDR3 is TGTGCCAGCAGTTACTCCATGGGACAAGGGACTGAAGCTTTCTTT.

The genes are TRBV19 and TRBJ2-7, with D tentatively TRBD1 (6 bases). Germline CDR1 is LNHDA and CDR2 is SQIVND (reference sequence). The CDR3 has 14 residues. Trimming removed 4 bases from V and 7 bases from J, with 17 bases in between. The CDR3 nucleotides are TGTGCCAGTAGTACTGGGACATCTGTCGGAGAGCAGTACTTC. Encoded protein: CASSTGTSVGEQYF.

The chain joins TRBV7-3 to TRBJ2-1; the match to TRBD2 covers 8 bases. Germline V gives CDR1 SGHTA, CDR2 FQGTGA. The CDR3 is 15 residues long. The V and J ends lost 4 bases and 2 bases, in that order; junction bases with no gene match: 4. DNA for the CDR3: TGTGCCAGCAGCTCTAGCGGGTCCACCTACAATGAGCAGTTCTTC. Translated: CASSSSGSTYNEQFF.

The gene calls are TRBV28 and TRBJ1-5; no firm D call. The CDR3 consists of 15 residues. Per the germline V gene, CDR1 is MDHEN and CDR2 is SYDVKM. Trimming pared 5 bases from V and 5 bases from J, leaving 16 bases between. The CDR3 region has the DNA TGTGCCAGCAGTGGTCCGGACTATGGGCATCAGCCCCAGCATTTT. Encoded protein: CASSGPDYGHQPQHF.

The rearrangement joins TRBV7-9 to TRBJ1-2; D is perhaps TRBD1 (5 bases). CDR3 length: 18 residues. V dropped 2 bases and J dropped 3 bases, with 22 bases sitting between them. Germline V CDR1 and CDR2: SEHNR, FQNEAQ (reference sequence). CDR3 in amino acids: CASSLTGPGLTRDYGYTF. CDR3 in DNA: TGTGCCAGCAGCTTAACGGGCCCGGGACTGACAAGGGACTATGGCTACACCTTC.

The V gene is TRBV29-1, the J gene TRBJ2-7; the match to TRBD1 covers 12 bases. The CDR3 is 15 amino acids. The V gene's germline CDR1 is SQVTM and CDR2 ANQGSEA. The V segment lost 7 bases and the J segment 6 bases; nucleotides outside the gene matches: 13. CDR3 protein: CSATGTGGLRGEQYF. CDR3 DNA: TGCAGCGCTACCGGGACAGGGGGCCTAAGGGGCGAGCAGTACTTC.

V and J are TRBV30 and TRBJ1-1, with D unresolved. Germline V lookup: CDR1 GTSNPN, CDR2 SVGIG (reference sequence). With 5 bases removed from V and 3 bases from J, the gap between germline ends came to 10 bases. This CDR3 spans 12 amino acids. CDR3 in amino acids: CAWRGIDTEAFF. The CDR3 coding sequence is TGTGCCTGGCGAGGGATCGACACTGAAGCTTTCTTT.